The text below deals with one T cell receptor beta chain. Its antigen specificity is not known. The record has no base qualities; no much larger clone is one base away. This record belongs to a study of post-analysis software for immune sequencing data (dated by TCRdb to between 2015 and 2017). As for the study more broadly: The recorded disease courses included relapsing-remitting, secondary progressive and progressive-relapsing multiple sclerosis, and some patients had no subtype annotation. A subset of samples was prepared in parallel using single-end sample barcoding, then pooled and co-amplified after Illumina adapter ligation. The patient repertoires were set against under 12 previously published healthy control repertoires from donors whose ages ranged from roughly 6 to 26 years. Broader findings and caveats from the paper: The control group was slightly older than the multiple sclerosis patient group. When samples were clustered directly using the F measure, samples prepared in the same batch co-clustered strongly, which prompted a batch-effect correction. Roughly 5 TRBV segments, including TRBV5-6, TRBV5-1 and TRBV20-1, were significantly more frequent in patients than controls. Normalized Chao1 diversity was significantly lower in multiple sclerosis patients than controls, suggesting substantial peripheral T-cell clonal expansion.

Spanning cysteine to phenylalanine, the CDR3 consists of 10 amino acids. Just the 30-base CDR3 DNA is kept, in frame starting at base 1. The V and J ends are trimmed by 4 bases and 6 bases, leaving 0 bases between them. The CDR1 and CDR2 encoded by the germline V gene are KGHDR and SFDVKD. To demonstrate the VDJtools post-analysis software, the study profiled TCR beta repertoires from the peripheral blood of about 13 young patients with multiple sclerosis. The multiple sclerosis patients were children and adolescents ranging in age from roughly 6 to 15 years. Library preparation employed PCR. TCRdb shows the sequencer as Illumina HiSeq 2500. To reduce PCR and sequencing biases, unique molecular identifiers were incorporated into the TCR beta cDNA libraries. Every 1 to 10 million input T cells yielded approximately 500,000 cDNA molecules, meaning each molecule approximated one T cell. The patient libraries were prepared and sequenced using the same protocol as the earlier healthy control dataset. Samples belonging to the same batch were prepared together, multiplexed and sequenced on a shared HiSeq lane. In the paper's pipeline: Raw barcoded reads were processed with MIGEC, discarding single-read molecular identifier groups before consensus assembly and CDR3 extraction. VDJtools was used for post-analysis of the clonotype tables, and diversity was normalized by down-sampling every dataset to the size of the smallest sample. To correct batch-related cross-sample contamination, repertoire overlap clustering matched CDR3 amino acid sequences but not nucleotide sequences. TCRdb trimmed the raw reads at Q25, called clones with MiXCR and kept productive beta chains. Each CDR3 protein gets just one entry, which takes the most common genes and DNA from the rows behind it. TCRdb, not the authors, supplied the V and J calls. In this sample the table shows approximately 730,000 distinct CDR3 sequences, about half of which occur a single time. The ten biggest clones cover 4.9% of the sample.

The source is a girl aged 10-17 years with multiple sclerosis. Rearrangement joined TRBV24-1 to TRBJ2-1; no D gene is confidently identified. Input material: blood. The CDR3 sequence is CATSDNEQFF. The DNA is TGTGCCACCAGTGACAATGAGCAGTTCTTC.